This T cell receptor beta chain was sequenced during a study of TIL therapy for anti-PD-1-resistant metastatic lung cancer. Study as a whole: Tumors carried a median approximately 1.6 non-synonymous mutations per megabase.

The immunoSEQ assay was v3. Method: immunoSEQ multiplex PCR; TCRdb's copy keeps in-frame clones and lacks some. The sample shows roughly 92,000 clones, about 71% of them seen only once. Stated time point: pre-treatment sample, taken before nivolumab and TIL therapy. Most excised metastases sampled were pleural nodules or supraclavicular lymph nodes. V lost 3 bases and J lost 3, with 5 bases in between. The CDR3 contains 11 residues. CDR1 and CDR2 from the germline V gene are GTSNPN and SVGIG (reference sequence). This material consisted of tumor tissue, taken at baseline. The clonotype was recovered from a person aged 25 to 85 with non-small cell lung cancer. This sequence joins TRBV30 and TRBJ2-5; D unresolved. The CDR3 DNA is TGTGCCTGGAGCATCAAAGAGACCCAGTACTTC. Its translation: CAWSIKETQYF.